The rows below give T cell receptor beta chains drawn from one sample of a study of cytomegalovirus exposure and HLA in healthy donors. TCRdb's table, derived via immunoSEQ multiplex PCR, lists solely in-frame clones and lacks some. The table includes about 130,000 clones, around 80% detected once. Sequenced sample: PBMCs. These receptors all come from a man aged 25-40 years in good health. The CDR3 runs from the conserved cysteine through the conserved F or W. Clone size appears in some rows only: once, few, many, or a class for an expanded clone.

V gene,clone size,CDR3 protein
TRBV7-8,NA,CASSLVGTGSVYGYTF
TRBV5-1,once,CASSTGQGVYNEQFF
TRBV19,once,CASRQGVEEQYF
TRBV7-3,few,CASSPGLASTYEQYF
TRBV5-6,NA,CASSFNNEKLFF
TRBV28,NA,CASEGAEEQYF
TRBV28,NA,CASLTGVNHSPLHF
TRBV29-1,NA,CSVEVWAPKDSYEQYF
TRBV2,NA,CASSATSGRRSYEQYF
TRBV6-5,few,CASSYSDRENGYTF
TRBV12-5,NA,CASGLFPTGRSYNEQFF
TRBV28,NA,CASSLGQKYGYTF
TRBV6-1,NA,CASSRQENSPLHF
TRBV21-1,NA,CASSNLAGGVNEQFF
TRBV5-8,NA,CASSFGQGYQPQHF
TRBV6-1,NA,CAAAYTSEGWQYF
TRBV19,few,CASRAGTGYEKLFF
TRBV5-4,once,CASSSGEAEAFF
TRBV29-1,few,CSATGTGAAESHRSYNEQFF
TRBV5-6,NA,CASSLGERPGTGELFF
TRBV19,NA,CASSIGSGVSYEQYF
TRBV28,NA,CASSLRGARNEQFF
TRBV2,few,CASSELGEEERYTF
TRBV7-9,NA,CASSTGLADSSYEQYF
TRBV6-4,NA,CASQGGSDTEAFF
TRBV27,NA,CASSFSQGSGYEQYF
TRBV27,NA,CASSLDRTGETQYF